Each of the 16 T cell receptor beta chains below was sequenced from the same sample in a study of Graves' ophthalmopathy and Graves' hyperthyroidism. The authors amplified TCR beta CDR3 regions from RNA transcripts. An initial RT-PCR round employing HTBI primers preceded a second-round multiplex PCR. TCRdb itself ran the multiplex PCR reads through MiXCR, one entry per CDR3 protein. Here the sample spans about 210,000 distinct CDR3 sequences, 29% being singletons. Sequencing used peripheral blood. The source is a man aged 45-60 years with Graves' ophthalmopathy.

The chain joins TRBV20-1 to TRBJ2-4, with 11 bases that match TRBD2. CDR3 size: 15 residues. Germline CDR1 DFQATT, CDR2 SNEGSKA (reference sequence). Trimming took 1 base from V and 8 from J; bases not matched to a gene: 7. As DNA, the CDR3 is TGCAGTGCTAGAGGAGGGACTAGCGGATGGGACATTCAGTACTTC. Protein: CSARGGTSGWDIQYF.

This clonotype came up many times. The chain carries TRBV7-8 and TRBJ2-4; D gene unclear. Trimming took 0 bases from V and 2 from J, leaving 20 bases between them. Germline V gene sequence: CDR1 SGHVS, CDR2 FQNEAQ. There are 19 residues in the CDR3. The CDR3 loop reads CASSLAVVPKGGTKNIQYF. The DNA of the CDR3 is TGTGCCAGCAGCTTAGCCGTAGTCCCCAAGGGTGGGACCAAAAACATTCAGTACTTC. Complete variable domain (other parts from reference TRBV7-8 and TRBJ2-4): GAGVSQSPRYKVAKRGQDVALRCDPISGHVSLFWYQQALGQGPEFLTYFQNEAQLDKSGLPSDRFFAERPEGSVSTLKIQRTQQEDSAVYLCASSLAVVPKGGTKNIQYFGAGTRLSVL.

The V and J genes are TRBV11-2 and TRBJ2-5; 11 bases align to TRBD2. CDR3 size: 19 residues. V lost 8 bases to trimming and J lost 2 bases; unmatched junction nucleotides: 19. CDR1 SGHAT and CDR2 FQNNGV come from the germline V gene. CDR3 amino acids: CASFQWYSGRAVGQETQYF. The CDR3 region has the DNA TGTGCCAGCTTTCAGTGGTATAGCGGGAGGGCCGTCGGACAAGAGACCCAGTACTTC.

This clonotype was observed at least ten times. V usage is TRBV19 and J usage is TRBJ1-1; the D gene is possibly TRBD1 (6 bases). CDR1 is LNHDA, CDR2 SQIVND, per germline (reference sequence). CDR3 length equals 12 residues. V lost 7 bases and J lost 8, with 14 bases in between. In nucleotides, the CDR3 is TGTGCCAGTAAAGGGATGGGGGCAGAAGCTTTCTTT. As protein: CASKGMGAEAFF.

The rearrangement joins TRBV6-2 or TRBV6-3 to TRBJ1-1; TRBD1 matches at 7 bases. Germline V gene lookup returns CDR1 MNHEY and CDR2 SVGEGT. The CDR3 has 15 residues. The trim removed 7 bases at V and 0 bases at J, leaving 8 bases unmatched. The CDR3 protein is CASNRDRPMNTEAFF. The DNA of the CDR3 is TGTGCCAGCAACCGGGACAGACCTATGAACACTGAAGCTTTCTTT.

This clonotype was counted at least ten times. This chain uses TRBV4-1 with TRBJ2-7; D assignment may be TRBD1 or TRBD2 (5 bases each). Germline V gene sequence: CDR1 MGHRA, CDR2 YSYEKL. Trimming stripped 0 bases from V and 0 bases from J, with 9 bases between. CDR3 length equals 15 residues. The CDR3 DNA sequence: TGCGCCAGCAGCCAAGAGACGGGGCGCTCCTACGAGCAGTACTTC. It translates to CASSQETGRSYEQYF.

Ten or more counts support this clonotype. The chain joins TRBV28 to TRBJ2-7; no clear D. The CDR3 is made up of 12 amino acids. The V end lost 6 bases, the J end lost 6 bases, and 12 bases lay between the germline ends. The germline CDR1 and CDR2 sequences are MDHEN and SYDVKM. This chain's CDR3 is CASRSAQAEQYF. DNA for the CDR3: TGTGCCAGCAGGTCGGCTCAGGCCGAGCAGTACTTC.

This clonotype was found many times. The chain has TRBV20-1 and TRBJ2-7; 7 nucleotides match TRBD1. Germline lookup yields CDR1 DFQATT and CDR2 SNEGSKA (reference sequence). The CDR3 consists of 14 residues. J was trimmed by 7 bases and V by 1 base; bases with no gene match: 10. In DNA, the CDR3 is TGCAGTGCTAGAGGAGGGGACAGCGTCAGGGAGCAGTACTTC. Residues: CSARGGDSVREQYF.

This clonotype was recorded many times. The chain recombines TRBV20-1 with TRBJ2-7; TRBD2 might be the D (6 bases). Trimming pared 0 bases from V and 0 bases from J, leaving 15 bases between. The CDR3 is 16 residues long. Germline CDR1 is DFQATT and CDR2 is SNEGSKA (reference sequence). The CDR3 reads CSARDLGVSGSYEQYF. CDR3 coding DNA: TGCAGTGCTAGAGATCTGGGGGTTAGCGGCTCCTACGAGCAGTACTTC.

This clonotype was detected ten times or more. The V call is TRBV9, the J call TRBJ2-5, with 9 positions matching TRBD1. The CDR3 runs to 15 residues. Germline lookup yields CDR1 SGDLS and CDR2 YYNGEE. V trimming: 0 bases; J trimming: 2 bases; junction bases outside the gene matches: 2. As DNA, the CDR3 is TGTGCCAGCAGCGTAGGAGGGACAGGGCAAGAGACCCAGTACTTC. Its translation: CASSVGGTGQETQYF.

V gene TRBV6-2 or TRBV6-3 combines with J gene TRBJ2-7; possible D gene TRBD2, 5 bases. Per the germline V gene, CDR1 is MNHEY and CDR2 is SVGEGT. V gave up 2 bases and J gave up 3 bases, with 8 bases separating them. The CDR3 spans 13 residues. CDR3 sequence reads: CASSYEGGYEQYF. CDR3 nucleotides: TGTGCCAGCAGTTACGAAGGAGGCTACGAGCAGTACTTC.

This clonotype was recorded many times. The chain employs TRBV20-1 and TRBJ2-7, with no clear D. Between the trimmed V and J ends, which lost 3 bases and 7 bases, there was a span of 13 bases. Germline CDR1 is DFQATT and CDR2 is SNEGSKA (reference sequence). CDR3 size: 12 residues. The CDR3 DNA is TGCAGTGCTAGGAGATCCTCTGGGGAGCAGTACTTC. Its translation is CSARRSSGEQYF.

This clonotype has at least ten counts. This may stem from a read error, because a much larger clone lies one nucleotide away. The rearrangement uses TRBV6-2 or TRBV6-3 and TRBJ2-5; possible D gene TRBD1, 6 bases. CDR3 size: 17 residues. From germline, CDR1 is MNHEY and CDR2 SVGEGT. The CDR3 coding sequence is TGTGCCTGCAGTTACTCGTTTGGGACACAAGAAAGAGAGACCCAGTACTTC. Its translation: CACSYSFGTQERETQYF.

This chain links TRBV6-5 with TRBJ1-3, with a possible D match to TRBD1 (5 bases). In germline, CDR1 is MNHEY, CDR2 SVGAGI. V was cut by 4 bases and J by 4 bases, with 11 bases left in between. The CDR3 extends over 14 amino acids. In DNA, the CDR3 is TGTGCCAGCAGTTCAGGGTCTGACGGAAACACCATATATTTT. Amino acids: CASSSGSDGNTIYF.

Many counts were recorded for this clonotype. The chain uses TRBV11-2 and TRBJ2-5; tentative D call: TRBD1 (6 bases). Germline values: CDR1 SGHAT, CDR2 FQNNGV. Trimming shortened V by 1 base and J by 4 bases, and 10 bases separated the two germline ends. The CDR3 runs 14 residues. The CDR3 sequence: CASSLGRGAETQYF. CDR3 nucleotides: TGTGCCAGCAGCTTAGGCAGGGGAGCAGAGACCCAGTACTTC.

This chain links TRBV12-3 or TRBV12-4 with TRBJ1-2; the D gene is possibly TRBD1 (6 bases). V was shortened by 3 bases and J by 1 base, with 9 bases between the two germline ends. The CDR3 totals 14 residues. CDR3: CASSFTRGNYGYTF. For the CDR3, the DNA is TGTGCCAGCAGTTTCACCAGGGGTAACTATGGCTACACCTTC.